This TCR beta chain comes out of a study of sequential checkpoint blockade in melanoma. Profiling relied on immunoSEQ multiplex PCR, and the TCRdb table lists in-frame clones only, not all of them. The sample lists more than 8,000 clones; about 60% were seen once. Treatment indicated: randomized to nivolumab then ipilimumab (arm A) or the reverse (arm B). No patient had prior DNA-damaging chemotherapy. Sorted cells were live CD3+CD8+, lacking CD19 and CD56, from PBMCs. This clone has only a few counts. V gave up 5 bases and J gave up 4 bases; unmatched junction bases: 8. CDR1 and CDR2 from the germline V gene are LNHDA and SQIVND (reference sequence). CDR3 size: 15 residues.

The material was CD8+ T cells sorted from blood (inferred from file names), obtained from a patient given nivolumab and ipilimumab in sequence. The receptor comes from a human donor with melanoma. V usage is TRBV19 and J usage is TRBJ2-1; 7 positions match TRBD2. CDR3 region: CASSHEAGVYNEQFF. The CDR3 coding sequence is TGTGCCAGTAGTCACGAGGCGGGGGTTTACAATGAGCAGTTCTTC.